This T cell receptor beta chain stems from a study of beta chain features in type 1 diabetes. This clone was detected only a few times. What it binds is unknown. Each sorted population was over 95% pure. The study, taken as a whole, reports: Within each of all four CD4+ subsets, Type 1 diabetes patients had TCRB CDR3s that were moderately but significantly shorter. For patients and controls alike, PCR might favor shorter templates to the same degree.

Per germline, CDR1 SGHVS and CDR2 FNYEAQ. This CDR3 has 18 amino acids. Trimming cost V 5 bases and J 1 base; bases outside gene matches: 7. Reverse transcription of all isolated RNA meant that expressed TCRB transcripts were sequenced. Naive, central memory and regulatory T cell samples came to a mean of about 3.9 million reads. TCRdb's table, derived via immunoSEQ multiplex PCR, lists solely in-frame clones and lacks some. The table shows roughly 150,000 clones, with 6% to 9% occurring only once. The TCR sequence derives from a young man with type 1 diabetes. The rearrangement joins TRBV7-6 to TRBJ2-3; TRBD2 matches 15 bases. Sequencing was carried out using central memory CD4+ T cells from blood. CDR3 sequence: CASSRWTSGGAGTDTQYF. As DNA, the CDR3 is TGTGCCAGCAGCCGTTGGACTAGCGGGGGGGCCGGCACAGATACGCAGTATTTT. Together with reference TRBV7-6 and TRBJ2-3, the CDR3 gives the full variable domain: GAGVSQSPRYKVTKRGQDVALRCDPISGHVSLYWYRQALGQGPEFLTYFNYEAQQDKSGLPNDRFSAERPEGSISTLTIQRTEQRDSAMYRCASSRWTSGGAGTDTQYFGPGTRLTVL.